This record covers a single T cell receptor (beta chain). Germline values: CDR1 SGHRS, CDR2 YFSETQ. The CDR3 sequence is 14 residues long. V was pared by 0 bases and J by 6 bases, with 10 bases between. One entry per CDR3 protein results from TCRdb running MiXCR on the RT-PCR reads. The repertoire holds about 680,000 distinct CDR3 sequences, 11% to 15% seen once, with roughly 3.6% in the top ten. The rearrangement uses TRBV5-1 and TRBJ2-1; D perhaps matches TRBD2 (5 bases). This sequence originates from a female donor in good health, serving as a healthy control. Sequenced: memory CD4+ T cells from blood. The CDR3 reads CASSLGLPSNEQFF. CDR3 DNA: TGCGCCAGCAGCTTGGGACTACCGTCCAATGAGCAGTTCTTC.